These 7 T cell receptor beta chains share one sample of origin, sequenced in a study of response to subunit inactivated influenza vaccine (dated by TCRdb to between 2018 and 2020). The method behind the library was RT-PCR. Sequencing used an Illumina HiSeq 2500. The public reads were reanalyzed by TCRdb: fastp trimming at Q25, MiXCR alignment, in-frame beta chains only. Merged by CDR3 protein, the rows form single entries marked with the most common genes and DNA. Across this sample there are some 570,000 distinct CDR3 sequences, with approximately 11% seen only once. The top ten clonotypes cover around 10% of the sample. The same sample was also used in a study of T cells expressing NK-cell markers. That second publication adds: 5'RACE template switching, by which a universal primer site and unique molecular identifiers were added, was used to make TCR beta cDNA libraries.

Sample: PBMCs from blood, taken on the day of vaccination. The source is a man aged 50 to 60 who received an inactivated influenza vaccine. Donor details come from another sample of the same person, matched by shared clones.

This clonotype was detected a few times. The chain couples TRBV7-2 to TRBJ2-3; a possible D gene is TRBD1 (6 bases). This CDR3 comprises 15 residues. Trimming removed 5 bases from V and 0 bases from J, with 12 bases in between. CDR1 and CDR2 (germline): SGHTA, FQGNSA. The CDR3 DNA follows: TGTGCCAGCAGCCCCTTTGGGGGCAGCACAGATACGCAGTATTTT. As protein: CASSPFGGSTDTQYF.

In its sample, this clonotype was seen a few times. V and J are TRBV6-5 and TRBJ2-5; D is ambiguous. This CDR3 spans 15 amino acids. Germline V lookup: CDR1 MNHEY, CDR2 SVGAGI. With 1 base removed from V and 5 bases from J, the gap between germline ends came to 14 bases. This chain's CDR3 is CASSYFRPDGETQYF. As DNA, the CDR3 is TGTGCCAGCAGTTACTTTAGGCCCGACGGGGAGACCCAGTACTTC.

V and J are TRBV29-1 and TRBJ2-1; D is unresolved. Trimming took 5 bases from V and 1 from J, leaving 30 bases between them. The germline V gene has CDR1 SQVTM and CDR2 ANQGSEA. The CDR3 length is 20 residues. The CDR3 nucleotides are TGCAGCGTTCTTGGTGGTCTTGGGATTGAGCCTAGAAATTCCTACAATGAGCAGTTCTTC. It is translated as CSVLGGLGIEPRNSYNEQFF.

This clonotype was detected only a few times. This sequence joins TRBV28 and TRBJ2-1; 9 bases are a match to TRBD1. The trim removed 2 bases at V and 6 bases at J, leaving 8 bases unmatched. Germline-derived CDR1 and CDR2 are MDHEN and SYDVKM. The CDR3 covers 16 residues. CDR3 DNA sequence: TGTGCCAGCAGTTTACCGGGGACAGGGTTCAGCAATGAGCAGTTCTTC. Encoded protein: CASSLPGTGFSNEQFF. The full variable domain, its missing parts supplied by reference TRBV28 and TRBJ2-1, is DVKVTQSSRYLVKRTGEKVFLECVQDMDHENMFWYRQDPGLGLRLIYFSYDVKMKEKGDIPEGYSVSREKKERFSLILESASTNQTSMYLCASSLPGTGFSNEQFFGPGTRLTVL.

This clonotype was counted many times. This chain links TRBV27 with TRBJ2-7; D gene ambiguous. V was cut by 5 bases and J by 0 bases, with 14 bases left in between. This CDR3 spans 15 amino acids. CDR1 is MNHEY and CDR2 is SMNVEV in the germline V gene (reference sequence). CDR3 sequence reads: CASSPYHDPSYEQYF. CDR3 DNA: TGTGCCAGCAGTCCTTATCACGACCCCTCCTACGAGCAGTACTTC.

The sample holds a few counts of this clonotype. The genes are TRBV5-1 and TRBJ2-5; no definite D call. The CDR3 is 14 residues long. Germline V lookup: CDR1 SGHRS, CDR2 YFSETQ. The ends were cut back, 5 bases at V and 4 bases at J, with 15 bases in the middle. The CDR3 protein is CASRAEYALETQYF. Here the CDR3 DNA reads TGCGCCAGCAGGGCGGAGTATGCTCTAGAGACCCAGTACTTC.

The chain combines TRBV18 with TRBJ1-2, with D tentatively TRBD1 (6 bases). This CDR3 comprises 17 residues. V was cut by 0 bases and J by 0 bases, with 14 bases left in between. In germline, CDR1 is KGHSH, CDR2 LQKENI. The CDR3 coding sequence is TGTGCCAGCTCACCACCGACAGGCCTTACCACTAACTATGGCTACACCTTC. It is translated as CASSPPTGLTTNYGYTF.